This T cell receptor (beta chain) was retrieved from a study of T cells in Graves' hyperthyroidism and ophthalmopathy. Study-level points and caveats: Separating ophthalmopathy from stable hyperthyroidism was achieved by a 13 V-J model.

RNA transcripts were the template for amplifying TCR beta CDR3 regions. When the TCR CDR3 underwent first-round RT-PCR, the HTBI primer set was used. TCRdb used MiXCR to reprocess the multiplex PCR reads, holding one entry per CDR3 protein. The sample records 500,000 to 550,000 distinct CDR3 sequences, around 20% being singletons. Together with thyroid ultrasound, orbital computed tomography, serum thyroxine and TRAb, clinical symptoms were used for diagnoses. This CDR3 spans 14 amino acids. Germline assignment: CDR1 SGHAT and CDR2 FQNNGV. V lost 5 bases, J lost 10 bases, and 20 bases lay in between. Concerning this clonotype itself: Antigen: not known.

This chain connects TRBV11-2 to TRBJ1-1; D possibly corresponds to TRBD1 (6 bases). This sequence was found in a man aged 18 to 30 with Graves' hyperthyroidism. The sample comprised blood. DNA of the CDR3: TGTGCCAGCAGCCATTACAGGGCCTTCCAACTAGCTTTCTTT. Its translation is CASSHYRAFQLAFF.